The next 25 T cell receptor beta chains were all read from a single sample in a study of early T cells in non-severe SARS-CoV-2 infection. MiXCR, applied by TCRdb to the 5' RACE reads, yields one record per CDR3 protein. Here the sample spans 90,000 to 120,000 distinct CDR3 sequences, more than 9.5% being singletons. Specimen: whole blood. The receptors originated from an adult who was a healthcare worker with PCR-confirmed SARS-CoV-2 infection or an uninfected control (not recorded which).

This clonotype has just a few counts. The chain employs TRBV28 and TRBJ2-2; D uncertain. CDR1 and CDR2 (germline): MDHEN, SYDVKM. Trimming removed 7 bases from V and 6 bases from J, with 18 bases in between. There are 15 residues in the CDR3. Written as DNA, the CDR3 is TGTGCCAGCAACCCCCTGGCTAGAGGTTCCGGGGAGCTGTTTTTT. It encodes CASNPLARGSGELFF.

The V gene is TRBV6-1, the J gene TRBJ1-5; D remains ambiguous. The germline gives CDR1 MNHNS, CDR2 SASEGT. V was trimmed by 2 bases and J by 5 bases, leaving 7 bases between them. This CDR3 is 13 amino acids long. The CDR3 sequence: CASSENWDQPQHF. CDR3 DNA sequence: TGTGCCAGCAGTGAAAACTGGGATCAGCCCCAGCATTTT.

This clonotype has a handful of counts. The chain links TRBV6-5 to TRBJ2-1; D is perhaps TRBD1 (6 bases). Germline-derived CDR1 and CDR2 are MNHEY and SVGAGI. V was clipped by 6 bases and J by 9 bases, with 12 bases between them. CDR3 length: 12 residues. The CDR3: CASREKGGEQFF. DNA of the CDR3: TGTGCCAGCAGAGAAAAAGGGGGTGAGCAGTTCTTC.

The genes are TRBV20-1 and TRBJ2-5, with 8 bases aligning to TRBD2. CDR1 and CDR2 from the germline V gene are DFQATT and SNEGSKA (reference sequence). The CDR3 covers 16 residues. The V segment lost 3 bases and the J segment 1 base; nucleotides outside the gene matches: 10. The CDR3 loop is CSASMLAGGIQETQYF. CDR3 DNA sequence: TGCAGTGCTAGTATGCTCGCGGGAGGTATCCAAGAGACCCAGTACTTC.

This clonotype was counted only a few times. This rearrangement joins TRBV9 to TRBJ1-1; no reliable D call. CDR1 and CDR2 from the germline V gene are SGDLS and YYNGEE. The CDR3 contains 12 residues. V gave up 6 bases and J gave up 2 bases, with 8 bases separating them. In nucleotides, the CDR3 is TGTGCCAGCATCCGGGGAAACACTGAAGCTTTCTTT. It specifies CASIRGNTEAFF.

This chain links TRBV5-4 with TRBJ2-6, with 8 bases matching TRBD1. Looked up from germline, CDR1 is SGHNT and CDR2 is YYREEE (reference sequence). V shed 2 bases and J 5 bases; nucleotides not matched to a gene: 12. The length of the CDR3 is 18 residues. CDR3 residues: CASSFEGTGSLRANVLTF. The CDR3, as DNA: TGTGCCAGCAGCTTCGAAGGGACAGGATCCCTCCGGGCCAACGTCCTGACTTTC.

This clonotype was counted a few times. The V gene is TRBV29-1, the J gene TRBJ2-1; the D is unclear. The V end lost 6 bases, the J end lost 10 bases, and 22 bases lay between the germline ends. The CDR3 is 14 amino acids. Germline lookup yields CDR1 SQVTM and CDR2 ANQGSEA. CDR3 DNA sequence: TGCAGCGTGTTGAAACCGCTAGGGCGTGAGGAGCAGTTCTTC. The encoded protein is CSVLKPLGREEQFF.

The table lists this clonotype with a few counts. J is TRBJ1-1 and V is TRBV12-3 or TRBV12-4, with D perhaps matching TRBD1 (5 bases). This CDR3 contains 14 residues. The V gene lost 1 base and the J gene lost 0 bases, with 6 bases spanning the gap. DNA of the CDR3: TGTGCCAGCAGTTTAGGACAGCTGAACACTGAAGCTTTCTTT. This codes for CASSLGQLNTEAFF.

The rearrangement uses TRBV12-3 or TRBV12-4 and TRBJ1-5, with 8 bases fitting TRBD1. The V segment lost 6 bases and the J segment 7 bases; nucleotides outside the gene matches: 5. The CDR3 runs 13 residues. CDR3 loop: CASSPGGGQPQHF. The CDR3 bases are TGTGCCAGCAGCCCAGGGGGCGGGCAGCCCCAGCATTTT.

The J gene is TRBJ2-1, the V gene TRBV7-9; D may be TRBD1 (6 bases). Germline-derived CDR1 and CDR2 are SEHNR and FQNEAQ (reference sequence). The CDR3 length is 16 residues. V lost 6 bases to trimming and J lost 10 bases, with 25 bases between them. For the CDR3, the DNA is TGTGCCAGCAGTCAAAACCGGGACACGAAAGGTTTAGAGCAGTTCTTC. It encodes CASSQNRDTKGLEQFF.

This clonotype was seen a few times. The rearrangement links TRBV7-2 to TRBJ2-1; D ambiguous. V was cut by 1 base and J by 6 bases, with 7 bases left in between. Germline V CDR1 and CDR2: SGHTA, FQGNSA. The CDR3 has 13 amino acids. The CDR3 DNA reads TGTGCCAGCAGCTTAGAAGCGCCCAATGAGCAGTTCTTC. It yields the protein CASSLEAPNEQFF.

In its sample, this clonotype was seen many times. J is TRBJ2-3 and V is TRBV9, with unresolved D. Trimming took off 0 bases at V and 2 bases at J, with 7 bases between the two ends. The CDR3 extends over 14 amino acids. CDR1 is SGDLS and CDR2 is YYNGEE in the germline V gene. This chain's CDR3 is CASSVDSFTDTQYF. The CDR3 DNA reads as TGTGCCAGCAGCGTAGATTCATTCACAGATACGCAGTATTTT.

This clonotype was detected ten times or more. This sequence joins TRBV28 and TRBJ1-1; D unclear. This CDR3 spans 14 amino acids. Trimming took 7 bases from V and 0 from J, leaving 12 bases between them. CDR1 MDHEN and CDR2 SYDVKM come from the germline V gene. CDR3 amino acids: CASMGTKLNTEAFF. CDR3 sequence (DNA): TGTGCCAGCATGGGAACAAAACTGAACACTGAAGCTTTCTTT.

This clonotype was counted a few times. This chain uses TRBV7-2 with TRBJ2-5, with TRBD2 matching over 7 bases. Unmatched junction bases numbered 5, after V lost 3 bases and J lost 4 bases. The CDR3 totals 14 residues. Germline CDR1 and CDR2: SGHTA and FQGNSA. The CDR3: CASSFQGGVETQYF. CDR3 nucleotide sequence: TGTGCCAGCAGCTTTCAGGGAGGGGTAGAGACCCAGTACTTC.

This clonotype was recorded at least ten times. J is TRBJ1-5 and V is TRBV11-2, with TRBD1 matching over 9 bases. The CDR3 has 16 residues. The V gene's germline CDR1 is SGHAT and CDR2 FQNNGV. Unmatched junction bases numbered 3, after V lost 0 bases and J lost 3 bases. The CDR3 sequence: CASSLDGDRANQPQHF. Here the CDR3 DNA reads TGTGCCAGCAGCTTAGATGGGGACAGGGCCAATCAGCCCCAGCATTTT.

DNA for the CDR3: TGTGCCAGCAGTGCGTTCAATGAGCAGTTCTTC. Translation: CASSAFNEQFF. The chain carries TRBV2 and TRBJ2-1; unclear D gene. V lost 4 bases and J lost 6, with 4 bases in between. This CDR3 is built from 11 residues. The germline gives CDR1 SNHLY, CDR2 FYNNEI.

This clonotype has only a few counts. The chain has TRBV5-1 and TRBJ1-1; D is unclear. Germline CDR1 is SGHRS and CDR2 is YFSETQ. V lost 4 bases and J lost 7, with 23 bases in between. The CDR3 has 16 amino acids. CDR3 in DNA: TGCGCCAGCAGCCCTGGCCCGGGAAATGGATGGAATGAAGCTTTCTTT. Translated, it gives CASSPGPGNGWNEAFF.

This clonotype has just a few counts. This chain uses TRBV29-1 with TRBJ2-3; 7 bases agree with TRBD1. Losses at the gene ends were 7 bases for V and 6 bases for J; bases not matched to a gene: 7. Germline lookup yields CDR1 SQVTM and CDR2 ANQGSEA. The length of the CDR3 is 12 residues. CDR3 loop: CSAWTGGDTQYF. CDR3 in DNA: TGCAGCGCTTGGACAGGCGGTGATACGCAGTATTTT.

This chain uses TRBV9 with TRBJ2-1; D possibly corresponds to TRBD2 (6 bases). Germline CDR1 reads SGDLS; CDR2 reads YYNGEE. Trimming took off 0 bases at V and 8 bases at J, with 9 bases between the two ends. CDR3 length equals 13 residues. The CDR3 DNA reads as TGTGCCAGCAGCGTAGGGACGGGGGATGAGCAGTTCTTC. Encoded protein: CASSVGTGDEQFF.

This clonotype was recorded at least ten times. The rearrangement joins TRBV11-2 to TRBJ2-3; 7 positions match TRBD2. Germline V gene lookup returns CDR1 SGHAT and CDR2 FQNNGV. The V segment lost 0 bases and the J segment 2 bases; nucleotides outside the gene matches: 14. The CDR3 consists of 19 residues. The CDR3 loop reads CASSLEREDPKKITDTQYF. The CDR3 coding sequence is TGTGCCAGCAGCTTAGAACGGGAGGACCCAAAAAAAATCACAGATACGCAGTATTTT.

This sequence joins TRBV2 and TRBJ2-7; 9 bases are a match to TRBD2. Germline trimming cut 4 bases from V and 7 bases from J; bases unmatched to any gene: 11. CDR3 length: 15 amino acids. From germline, CDR1 is SNHLY and CDR2 FYNNEI. This chain's CDR3 is CASSGFVAGASEQYF. CDR3 sequence (DNA): TGTGCCAGCAGTGGATTCGTAGCGGGAGCTTCGGAGCAGTACTTC.

This clonotype was found many times. This chain links TRBV7-8 with TRBJ2-1, with 13 bases matching TRBD2. The CDR3 totals 18 residues. Germline V gene sequence: CDR1 SGHVS, CDR2 FQNEAQ. Trimming at V came to 6 bases and at J to 6 bases, leaving 14 bases not matched to a gene. The CDR3 protein is CASSPRTSGSLLSNEQFF. In DNA form, the CDR3 reads TGTGCCAGCAGTCCGAGGACTAGCGGGAGCCTACTTTCCAATGAGCAGTTCTTC.

This clonotype appeared a few times. The chain couples TRBV9 to TRBJ2-1, with TRBD2 identical over 12 bases. The CDR3 has 15 amino acids. Looked up from germline, CDR1 is SGDLS and CDR2 is YYNGEE. V lost 4 bases and J lost 9; bases outside the gene matches: 8. The CDR3 here is CASSPRLAGVFEQFF. CDR3 nucleotide sequence: TGTGCCAGCAGCCCAAGACTAGCGGGAGTTTTTGAGCAGTTCTTC.

Details on this clonotype: A junction end diverges from the germline sequence, so it may reflect a read error. This chain uses TRBV5-4 with TRBJ2-7; D perhaps matches TRBD1 (6 bases). The CDR3 spans 11 residues. The germline V gene encodes CDR1 SGHNT and CDR2 YYREEE (reference sequence). The CDR3 is CVSSFGTRQYF. The CDR3 DNA reads as TGTGTCAGCAGCTTCGGGACAAGGCAGTACTTC.

V is TRBV6-2 or TRBV6-3 and J is TRBJ1-5; D gene uncertain. Germline V lookup: CDR1 MNHEY, CDR2 SVGEGT. Trimming cost V 7 bases and J 6 bases, with 10 bases left between them. This CDR3 is built from 12 residues. CDR3 sequence reads: CASNELFQPQHF. The CDR3 DNA follows: TGTGCCAGCAATGAATTATTTCAGCCCCAGCATTTT.